The 27 T cell receptor beta chains below all came from one sample that was sequenced in a study of human T cells and chemical hapten exposure. Time point specified: patch test 1, 2 weeks after DPC sensitization. Documented treatment: therapeutic diphenylcyclopropenone sensitization with weekly scalp DPC. TCRdb analysed the RACE reads with MiXCR anew, one entry per CDR3 protein. The sample yields some 82,000 distinct CDR3 sequences, roughly 10% seen once. The material sequenced was whole blood, taken in connection with sensitization to the hapten diphenylcyclopropenone (DPC). Source of these receptors: a woman between 50 and 59 years old with alopecia areata. Some clones in this sample may be carry-over from other donors' samples.

The rearrangement uses TRBV2 and TRBJ2-3; maybe TRBD2 (6 bases). V shed 6 bases and J shed 1 base, with 17 bases lying between them. Per germline, CDR1 SNHLY and CDR2 FYNNEI. The CDR3 runs 16 residues. The CDR3 coding sequence is TGTGCCAGCAGGAAAGGGACCGGGAGAGGCACAGATACGCAGTATTTT. It specifies CASRKGTGRGTDTQYF.

In its sample, this clonotype was seen a few times. The CDR3 loop is CASRNQGSSNQPQHF. DNA of the CDR3: TGTGCCAGCAGAAACCAGGGGAGTAGCAATCAGCCCCAGCATTTT. This chain joins TRBV27 and TRBJ1-5, with TRBD1 as a possible D gene (6 bases). V lost 6 bases and J 0 bases, leaving 12 bases between the germline ends. The length of the CDR3 is 15 residues. Germline V gene data show CDR1 as MNHEY and CDR2 as SMNVEV (reference sequence).

This clonotype has at least ten counts. The chain carries TRBV18 and TRBJ2-1; possibly TRBD2 for D (7 bases). Germline CDR1 is KGHSH and CDR2 is LQKENI. V was trimmed by 2 bases and J by 10 bases, leaving 15 bases between them. The CDR3 is made up of 14 amino acids. DNA for the CDR3: TGTGCCAGCTCACCATTTGGGGGGGCCTACGAGCAGTTCTTC. It translates to CASSPFGGAYEQFF. The full variable domain, in which reference TRBV18 and TRBJ2-1 provide the parts outside the CDR3, is NAGVMQNPRHLVRRRGQEARLRCSPMKGHSHVYWYRQLPEEGLKFMVYLQKENIIDESGMPKERFSAEFPKEGPSILRIQQVVRGDSAAYFCASSPFGGAYEQFFGPGTRLTVL.

The chain joins TRBV28 to TRBJ2-6; TRBD1 matches 9 bases. CDR1 is MDHEN, CDR2 SYDVKM, per germline. With V trimmed by 6 bases and J by 0 bases, 0 bases remained unmatched. The CDR3 is made up of 15 amino acids. The CDR3 loop is CASRTGGSGANVLTF. CDR3 nucleotide sequence: TGTGCCAGCAGGACAGGGGGCTCTGGGGCCAACGTCCTGACTTTC.

J is TRBJ2-1 and V is TRBV27; possibly TRBD1 for D (6 bases). CDR1 and CDR2 (germline): MNHEY, SMNVEV (reference sequence). The germline V and J ends were trimmed by 4 bases and 7 bases, with 23 bases remaining between them. The CDR3 is made up of 17 amino acids. The CDR3 DNA reads TGTGCCAGCAGTTCCCTTTCAAGATCGTTCCAGGGGAATGAGCAGTTCTTC. Its protein product is CASSSLSRSFQGNEQFF.

At least ten counts were recorded for this clonotype. This sequence joins TRBV7-6 and TRBJ2-3; a weak D match, TRBD2 (5 bases). Germline values: CDR1 SGHVS, CDR2 FNYEAQ. CDR3 length equals 19 residues. Trimming took off 2 bases at V and 2 bases at J, with 23 bases between the two ends. Here the CDR3 DNA reads TGTGCCAGCAGCTTACCGTCGACGAGGGCTGCAAGGGCCACAGATACGCAGTATTTT. Protein: CASSLPSTRAARATDTQYF.

This clonotype was detected many times. The chain carries TRBV6-5 and TRBJ1-4; 9 bases are a match to TRBD1. The CDR3 totals 15 residues. V shed 7 bases, J shed 5 bases, and the junction held 8 bases outside the gene matches. Looked up from germline, CDR1 is MNHEY and CDR2 is SVGAGI. CDR3 bases: TGTGCCAGCAAGCCCCCGGGGACAGGGAATGAAAAACTGTTTTTT. Encoded protein: CASKPPGTGNEKLFF.

The gene calls are TRBV28 and TRBJ1-1; no definite D call. CDR1 MDHEN and CDR2 SYDVKM come from the germline V gene. The CDR3 runs to 13 residues. The V gene lost 7 bases and the J gene lost 1 base, with 10 bases spanning the gap. CDR3 protein: CASKSYRNTEAFF. For the CDR3, the DNA is TGTGCCAGCAAGAGCTACCGGAACACTGAAGCTTTCTTT.

This clonotype appeared many times. The chain has TRBV12-3 or TRBV12-4 and TRBJ2-3; perhaps TRBD2 as D (5 bases). The V end lost 2 bases, the J end lost 2 bases, and 8 bases lay between the germline ends. The CDR3 has 14 residues. The CDR3: CASSLPGITDTQYF. As DNA, the CDR3 is TGTGCCAGCAGTTTACCGGGAATCACAGATACGCAGTATTTT.

The sample holds many counts of this clonotype. CDR3 residues: CASTVVGANQPQHF. For the CDR3, the DNA is TGTGCCAGCACCGTGGTTGGGGCCAATCAGCCCCAGCATTTT. The chain uses TRBV12-3 or TRBV12-4 and TRBJ1-5, with D possibly TRBD1 on 5 matching bases. This CDR3 has 14 amino acids. V was clipped by 7 bases and J by 3 bases, with 13 bases between them.

V gene TRBV6-2 or TRBV6-3 combines with J gene TRBJ1-1, with TRBD1 as a possible D gene (5 bases). The CDR3 length is 13 residues. Trimming left V 6 bases short and J 5 bases short, with 13 bases between. CDR1 is MNHEY and CDR2 is SVGEGT in the germline V gene. CDR3 amino acids: CASSQGFGTEAFF. The DNA of the CDR3 is TGTGCCAGCAGCCAGGGATTCGGAACTGAAGCTTTCTTT.

This chain connects TRBV7-2 to TRBJ2-2, with 10 positions matching TRBD1. Unmatched junction bases numbered 3, after V lost 10 bases and J lost 4 bases. This CDR3 region has 13 residues. CDR1 SGHTA and CDR2 FQGNSA come from the germline V gene. In nucleotides, the CDR3 is TGTGCCACCAGACAGGGGGCCACCGGGGAGCTGTTTTTT. Translating it yields CATRQGATGELFF.

This clonotype was counted at least ten times. This sequence joins TRBV6-4 and TRBJ1-2, with 8 bases matching TRBD1. After removal of 6 bases from V and 7 bases from J, the junction contained 4 bases not matched to a gene. This CDR3 contains 12 residues. From germline, CDR1 is MRHNA and CDR2 SNTAGT. CDR3 nucleotides: TGTGCCAGCAGCGCAGGGGGCCGTGGCTACACCTTC. It yields the protein CASSAGGRGYTF.

This clonotype appeared many times. The J gene is TRBJ2-7, the V gene TRBV7-6; 7 bases align to TRBD1. With 1 base clipped from V and 3 bases from J, the junction kept 6 bases outside the gene matches. Germline CDR1 reads SGHVS; CDR2 reads FNYEAQ. The CDR3 runs to 15 residues. CDR3: CASSLGWDSNYEQYF. The CDR3 coding sequence is TGTGCCAGCAGCTTAGGTTGGGACAGTAACTACGAGCAGTACTTC.

This clonotype was seen more than once but under ten times. The chain links TRBV18 to TRBJ2-1; 10 bases align to TRBD2. CDR1 and CDR2 from the germline V gene are KGHSH and LQKENI. J was trimmed by 8 bases and V by 2 bases; bases with no gene match: 15. The CDR3 contains 18 residues. This chain's CDR3 is CASSPVRSTSGTNDEQFF. The CDR3 DNA reads TGTGCCAGCTCACCAGTACGCAGCACTAGCGGGACCAACGATGAGCAGTTCTTC.

The rearrangement uses TRBV29-1 and TRBJ2-5; D is possibly TRBD1 (6 bases). In germline, CDR1 is SQVTM, CDR2 ANQGSEA. Trimming took off 3 bases at V and 7 bases at J, with 18 bases between the two ends. CDR3 length: 14 amino acids. The CDR3 region has the DNA TGCAGCGTTGAGGCAAGACAGGTCCGGGGGACCCAGTACTTC. The encoded protein is CSVEARQVRGTQYF.

On this clonotype itself: A much bigger clone sits one base away, suggesting this may be a read error. This chain links TRBV28 with TRBJ1-1; maybe TRBD1 (5 bases). CDR1 is MDHEN, CDR2 SYDVKM, per germline. CDR3 length equals 15 residues. The CDR3 sequence: CVSSSLGAANTEAFF. In nucleotides, the CDR3 is TGTGTCAGCAGCTCCCTTGGGGCAGCGAACACTGAAGCTTTCTTT.

The chain carries TRBV6-6 and TRBJ1-5; TRBD1 is a possible D gene (6 bases). Germline CDR1 reads MNHNY; CDR2 reads SVGAGI (reference sequence). Trimming left V 0 bases short and J 0 bases short, with 15 bases between. The CDR3 consists of 18 residues. Here the CDR3 reads CASSYSMGADYSNQPQHF. The CDR3 DNA follows: TGTGCCAGCAGTTACTCGATGGGGGCAGATTATAGCAATCAGCCCCAGCATTTT.

This clonotype was found a few times. CDR3 sequence reads: CASSLASGRTKNEQFF. The CDR3 bases are TGTGCCAGCAGCTTGGCTAGCGGGAGGACTAAGAATGAGCAGTTCTTC. The rearrangement uses TRBV5-8 and TRBJ2-1; 11 nucleotides agree with TRBD2. Germline CDR1 SGHTS, CDR2 YDEGEE. This CDR3 region has 16 residues. The J segment lost 7 bases and the V segment lost 0 bases, leaving 6 bases of the junction unmatched.

The table lists this clonotype with a few counts. V usage is TRBV28 and J usage is TRBJ1-1; D not resolved. Germline loops: CDR1 MDHEN, CDR2 SYDVKM. CDR3 size: 14 residues. Trimming left V 4 bases short and J 0 bases short, with 9 bases between. CDR3 in amino acids: CASSSPGMNTEAFF. The CDR3 DNA reads TGTGCCAGCAGTTCCCCCGGGATGAACACTGAAGCTTTCTTT.

The sample holds a few counts of this clonotype. CDR3 bases: TGTGCCAGCAGTCCCCTGGCTAGCGGGAGTTCCTACGAGCAGTACTTC. Amino acid sequence: CASSPLASGSSYEQYF. The chain combines TRBV28 with TRBJ2-7; the match to TRBD2 covers 10 bases. The germline V gene encodes CDR1 MDHEN and CDR2 SYDVKM. The CDR3 is 16 residues long. V lost 5 bases, J lost 1 base, and 8 bases stayed unmatched. The entire variable domain, with the rest obtained from reference TRBV28 and TRBJ2-7, is as follows: DVKVTQSSRYLVKRTGEKVFLECVQDMDHENMFWYRQDPGLGLRLIYFSYDVKMKEKGDIPEGYSVSREKKERFSLILESASTNQTSMYLCASSPLASGSSYEQYFGPGTRLTVT.

By frequency in the sample, this clonotype is medium-sized. The V call is TRBV11-2, the J call TRBJ2-2; 14 bases line up with TRBD2. Germline loops: CDR1 SGHAT, CDR2 FQNNGV. Trimming removed 3 bases from V and 7 bases from J; junction bases left unmatched: 7. This CDR3 contains 17 residues. This CDR3 reads CASSFGLAGGRVGELFF. As DNA, the CDR3 is TGTGCCAGCAGCTTTGGACTAGCGGGAGGCCGTGTCGGGGAGCTGTTTTTT.

The genes are TRBV7-6 and TRBJ2-3; D could derive from TRBD1 or TRBD2 (6 bases each). V was clipped by 5 bases and J by 6 bases, with 18 bases between them. Per the germline V gene, CDR1 is SGHVS and CDR2 is FNYEAQ. The CDR3 sequence is 15 residues long. The CDR3 loop is CASSLRDTHGDTQYF. The CDR3 coding sequence is TGTGCCAGCAGCCTGCGGGACACACATGGTGATACGCAGTATTTT.

This chain links TRBV2 with TRBJ1-1, with D hard to call. The germline V gene has CDR1 SNHLY and CDR2 FYNNEI. V was trimmed by 5 bases and J by 1 base, leaving 2 bases between them. This CDR3 is 11 amino acids long. The CDR3 sequence is CASSPNTEAFF. CDR3 sequence (DNA): TGTGCCAGCAGTCCGAACACTGAAGCTTTCTTT.

This clonotype was counted only a few times. The chain is built from TRBV6-4 and TRBJ2-1; tentatively, D is TRBD2 (5 bases). The CDR3 spans 20 residues. Trimming cost V 2 bases and J 4 bases, with 27 bases left between them. The V gene's germline CDR1 is MRHNA and CDR2 SNTAGT. Here the CDR3 DNA reads TGTGCCAGCAGTGACACCTGGCACCAGGTCAAGGGAGAGTTGTACAATGAGCAGTTCTTC. As protein: CASSDTWHQVKGELYNEQFF.

The chain uses TRBV14 and TRBJ2-7; 7 positions agree with TRBD1. This CDR3 is built from 15 residues. CDR1 and CDR2 from the germline V gene are SGHDN and FVKESK. V shed 2 bases and J 6 bases; nucleotides not matched to a gene: 10. The CDR3 loop is CASSQNRGSLGEQYF. As DNA, the CDR3 is TGTGCCAGCAGCCAAAACAGGGGTAGTTTGGGCGAGCAGTACTTC.

Many counts were recorded for this clonotype. V usage is TRBV6-6 and J usage is TRBJ2-1; TRBD1 matches at 7 bases. Unmatched junction bases numbered 8, after V lost 1 base and J lost 14 bases. The CDR3 is 13 residues long. Germline V CDR1 and CDR2: MNHNY, SVGAGI (reference sequence). The CDR3, as DNA: TGTGCCAGCAGTTACTTGAACACAGGGGATGAGTTCTTC. Translated, it gives CASSYLNTGDEFF.